The text below deals with one TCR beta chain. Its target is unknown. A minimum of 6.5 million PBMCs was isolated per sample. This specimen comes from a study of blood T cells in healthy people across ages. Deletions cut 7 bases from V and 11 bases from J, with 17 bases between. The CDR3 spans 12 residues. Study results and caveats: More naive CD4+ cells and higher diversity were found in long-lived than in aged donors.

It was with a sample-barcoded 5' primer and a J-beta primer mix that a second PCR of roughly 6 to 11 cycles was run. TCRdb re-analysed the 5' RACE reads in MiXCR, keeping a single row per CDR3 protein. The top ten hold 7.9% of the sample, which has about 1,600,000 distinct CDR3 sequences, roughly 40% seen once. J is TRBJ1-1 and V is TRBV12-3 or TRBV12-4; D gene unclear. Material for sequencing was blood. This TCR derives from a woman aged 18-30 years in good health. The CDR3 DNA is TGTGCCAGCATCTCCGGCGTGGGAAGCGCTTTCTTT. Translation: CASISGVGSAFF.